The clone carrying this T cell receptor (beta chain) was seen only once. The data originate from a study of blood T cell repertoires in COVID-19. Assay: immunoSEQ multiplex PCR; the TCRdb copy retains only in-frame clones and omits some. The data show about 150,000 clones, more than 70% seen once. V was shortened by 4 bases and J by 3 bases, with 15 bases between the two germline ends. The CDR3 is 15 residues long. Germline CDR1 and CDR2: MNHEY and SVGEGT. Material: peripheral blood. This chain connects TRBV6-2 or TRBV6-3 to TRBJ1-2; D ambiguous. The sequence was collected from a man between 45 and 60 years old with active or convalescent COVID-19. The CDR3 DNA reads TGTGCCAGCAGTTCGTATCGAGGGTCGGACTATGGCTACACCTTC. This gives the protein CASSSYRGSDYGYTF.